The clone carrying this TCR beta chain was detected a few times. This record belongs to a study of T cells in Graves' hyperthyroidism and ophthalmopathy. TCR beta CDR3 regions were amplified from RNA transcripts. RT-PCR in the first round (using the HTBI primer set) targeted the TCR CDR3. MiXCR, applied by TCRdb to the multiplex PCR reads, yields one record per CDR3 protein. The data hold around 290,000 distinct CDR3 sequences, with approximately 14% observed a single time. The CDR3 contains 11 residues. CDR1 and CDR2 (germline): MDHEN, SYDVKM. Trimming removed 7 bases at V and 4 bases at J, with 6 bases between.

This chain connects TRBV28 to TRBJ2-3; D gene ambiguous. The sequence was obtained from a woman between 35 and 50 years old with Graves' hyperthyroidism. The specimen sequenced was blood. In nucleotides, the CDR3 is TGTGCCAGCACCGACCCAGATACGCAGTATTTT. Protein sequence: CASTDPDTQYF.